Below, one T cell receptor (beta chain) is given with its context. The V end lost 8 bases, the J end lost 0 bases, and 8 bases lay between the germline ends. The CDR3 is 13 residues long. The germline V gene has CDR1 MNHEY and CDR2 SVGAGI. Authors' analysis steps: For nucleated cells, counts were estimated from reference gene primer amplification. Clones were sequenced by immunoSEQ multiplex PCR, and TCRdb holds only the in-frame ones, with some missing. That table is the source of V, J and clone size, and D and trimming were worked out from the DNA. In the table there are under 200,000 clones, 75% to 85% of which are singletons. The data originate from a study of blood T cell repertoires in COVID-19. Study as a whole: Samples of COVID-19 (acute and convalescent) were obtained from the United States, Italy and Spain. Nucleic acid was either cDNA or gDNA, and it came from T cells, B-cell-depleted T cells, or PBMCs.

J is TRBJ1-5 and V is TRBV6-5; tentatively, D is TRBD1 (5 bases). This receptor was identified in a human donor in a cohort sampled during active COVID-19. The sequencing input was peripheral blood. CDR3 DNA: TGTGCCAGCGGGGGGTATAGCAATCAGCCCCAGCATTTT. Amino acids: CASGGYSNQPQHF.